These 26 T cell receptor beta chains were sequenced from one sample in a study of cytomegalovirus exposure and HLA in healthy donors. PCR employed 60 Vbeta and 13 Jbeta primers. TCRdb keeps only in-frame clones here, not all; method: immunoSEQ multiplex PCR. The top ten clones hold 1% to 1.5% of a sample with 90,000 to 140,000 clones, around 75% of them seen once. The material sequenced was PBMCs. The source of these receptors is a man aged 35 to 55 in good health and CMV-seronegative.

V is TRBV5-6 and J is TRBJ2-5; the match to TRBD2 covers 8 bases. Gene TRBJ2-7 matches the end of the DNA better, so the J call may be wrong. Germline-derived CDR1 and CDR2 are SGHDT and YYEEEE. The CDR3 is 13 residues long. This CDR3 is CASSFPSGYEQYF. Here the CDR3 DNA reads TGTGCCAGCAGCTTCCCTAGCGGGTACGAGCAGTACTTC.

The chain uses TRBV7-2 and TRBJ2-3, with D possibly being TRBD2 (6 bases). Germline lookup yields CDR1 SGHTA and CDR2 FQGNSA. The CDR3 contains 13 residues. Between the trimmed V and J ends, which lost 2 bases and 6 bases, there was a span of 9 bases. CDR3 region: CASSLTSWDTQYF. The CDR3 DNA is TGTGCCAGCAGCTTAACTAGCTGGGATACGCAGTATTTT.

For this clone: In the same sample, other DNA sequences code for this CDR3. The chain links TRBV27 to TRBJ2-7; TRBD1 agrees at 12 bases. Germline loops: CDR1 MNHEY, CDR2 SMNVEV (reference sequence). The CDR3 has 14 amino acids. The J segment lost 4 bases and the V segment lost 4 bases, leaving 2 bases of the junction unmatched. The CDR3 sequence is CASSSGQGAYEQYF. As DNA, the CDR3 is TGTGCCAGCAGTTCGGGACAGGGGGCTTACGAGCAGTACTTC.

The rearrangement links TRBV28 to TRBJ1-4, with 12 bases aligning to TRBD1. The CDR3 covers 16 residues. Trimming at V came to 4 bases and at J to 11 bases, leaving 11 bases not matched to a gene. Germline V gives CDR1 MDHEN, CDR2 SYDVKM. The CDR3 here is CASSSTGTGGVGKLFF. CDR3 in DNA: TGTGCCAGCAGTTCCACTGGGACAGGGGGCGTCGGGAAACTGTTTTTT.

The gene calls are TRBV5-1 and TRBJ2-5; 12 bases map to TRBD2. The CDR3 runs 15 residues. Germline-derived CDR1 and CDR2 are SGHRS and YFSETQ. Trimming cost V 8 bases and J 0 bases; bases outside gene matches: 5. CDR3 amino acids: CASYGLAGHQETQYF. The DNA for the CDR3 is TGCGCCAGTTACGGACTAGCGGGGCACCAAGAGACCCAGTACTTC.

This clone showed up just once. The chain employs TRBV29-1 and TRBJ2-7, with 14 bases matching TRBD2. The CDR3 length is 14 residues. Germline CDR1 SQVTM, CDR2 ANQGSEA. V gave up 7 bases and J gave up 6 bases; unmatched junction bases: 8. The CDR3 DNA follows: TGCAGCGCTGGGACTAGCGGGAGTGTGCGCGAGCAGTACTTC. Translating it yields CSAGTSGSVREQYF.

In DNA form, the CDR3 reads TGTGCCAGCAGTCCAGGGGTTGGGCAGCCCCAGCATTTT. Its translation: CASSPGVGQPQHF. This sequence joins TRBV6-4 and TRBJ1-5; tentatively, D is TRBD1 (6 bases). The CDR3 spans 13 residues. V gave up 5 bases and J gave up 7 bases, with 12 bases separating them. Germline lookup yields CDR1 MRHNA and CDR2 SNTAGT.

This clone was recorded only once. The CDR3 loop is CASSQPPGGNYGYTF. Written as DNA, the CDR3 is TGCGCCAGCAGCCAACCGCCGGGGGGGAACTATGGCTACACCTTC. The chain combines TRBV4-1 with TRBJ1-2; maybe TRBD1 (5 bases). Germline loops: CDR1 MGHRA, CDR2 YSYEKL. This CDR3 region has 15 residues. V was pared by 2 bases and J by 2 bases, with 12 bases between.

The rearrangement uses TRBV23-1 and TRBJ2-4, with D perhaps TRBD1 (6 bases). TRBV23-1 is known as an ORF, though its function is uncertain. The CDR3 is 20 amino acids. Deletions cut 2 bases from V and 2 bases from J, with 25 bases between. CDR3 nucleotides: TGCGCCAGCAGTCAAAGGAGAGGAACCCGACAGGCCAAATCCAAAAACATTCAGTACTTC. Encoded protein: CASSQRRGTRQAKSKNIQYF.

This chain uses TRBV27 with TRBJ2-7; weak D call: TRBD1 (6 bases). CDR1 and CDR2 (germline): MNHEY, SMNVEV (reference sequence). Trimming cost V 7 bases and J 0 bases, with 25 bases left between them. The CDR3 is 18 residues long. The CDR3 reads CASKGEHQRQADSYEQYF. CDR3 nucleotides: TGTGCCAGCAAAGGGGAGCACCAACGACAGGCGGACTCCTACGAGCAGTACTTC.

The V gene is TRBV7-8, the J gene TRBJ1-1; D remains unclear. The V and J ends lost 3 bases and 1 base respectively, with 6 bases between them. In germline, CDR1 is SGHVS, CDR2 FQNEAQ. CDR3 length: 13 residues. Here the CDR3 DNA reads TGTGCCAGCAGCTTCGGCGGGAACACTGAAGCTTTCTTT. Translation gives CASSFGGNTEAFF.

CDR3 DNA sequence: TGTGCCAGCAGACGAGATGCTAGCGGGGGCGGGGGGACAGATACGCAGTATTTT. Translating it yields CASRRDASGGGGTDTQYF. The chain has TRBV2 and TRBJ2-3; 10 nucleotides align to TRBD2. Looked up from germline, CDR1 is SNHLY and CDR2 is FYNNEI. The CDR3 consists of 18 residues. J lost 3 bases, V lost 6 bases, and 15 bases had no gene match. Drawing the rest from reference TRBV2 and TRBJ2-3, the complete variable domain is EPEVTQTPSHQVTQMGQEVILRCVPISNHLYFYWYRQILGQKVEFLVSFYNNEISEKSEIFDDQFSVERPDGSNFTLKIRSTKLEDSAMYFCASRRDASGGGGTDTQYFGPGTRLTVL.

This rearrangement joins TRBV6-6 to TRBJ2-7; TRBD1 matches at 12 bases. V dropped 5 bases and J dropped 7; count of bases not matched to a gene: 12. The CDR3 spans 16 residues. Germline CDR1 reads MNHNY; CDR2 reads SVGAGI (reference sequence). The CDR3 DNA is TGTGCCAGCAGTCTGCTCCCGGGACAGGGGGCCGGGGAGCAGTACTTC. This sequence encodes CASSLLPGQGAGEQYF.

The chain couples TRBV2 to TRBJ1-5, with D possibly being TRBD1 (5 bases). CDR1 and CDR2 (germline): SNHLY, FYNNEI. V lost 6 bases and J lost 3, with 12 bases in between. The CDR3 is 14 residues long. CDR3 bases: TGTGCCAGCAGACGACAGAGTTCCAATCAGCCCCAGCATTTT. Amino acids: CASRRQSSNQPQHF.

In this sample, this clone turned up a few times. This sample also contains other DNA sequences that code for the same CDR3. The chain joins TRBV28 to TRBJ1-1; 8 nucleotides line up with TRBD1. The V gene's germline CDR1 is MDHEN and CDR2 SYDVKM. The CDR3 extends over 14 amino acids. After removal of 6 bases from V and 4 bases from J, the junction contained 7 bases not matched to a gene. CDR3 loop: CASSHDRGVTEAFF. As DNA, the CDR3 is TGTGCCAGCAGCCATGACAGGGGTGTCACTGAAGCTTTCTTT.

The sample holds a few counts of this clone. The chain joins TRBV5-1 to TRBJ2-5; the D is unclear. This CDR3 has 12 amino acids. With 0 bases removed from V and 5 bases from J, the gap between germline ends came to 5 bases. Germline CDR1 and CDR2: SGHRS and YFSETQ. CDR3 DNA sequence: TGCGCCAGCAGCTTGGCCCGGGAGACCCAGTACTTC. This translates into CASSLARETQYF.

CDR3 bases: TGTGCCAGCAGTGAGGGACAGGGAACGTACAATGAGCAGTTCTTC. Its translation: CASSEGQGTYNEQFF. V gene TRBV6-1 combines with J gene TRBJ2-1, with 9 bases aligning to TRBD1. The CDR3 sequence is 15 residues long. Germline CDR1 is MNHNS and CDR2 is SASEGT. With 3 bases clipped from V and 4 bases from J, the junction kept 4 bases outside the gene matches.

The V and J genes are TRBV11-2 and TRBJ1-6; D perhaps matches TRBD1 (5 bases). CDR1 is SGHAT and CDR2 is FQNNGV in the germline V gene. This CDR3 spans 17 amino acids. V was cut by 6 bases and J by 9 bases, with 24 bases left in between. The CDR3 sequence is CASRGGWGGHVGSPLHF. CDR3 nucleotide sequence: TGTGCCAGCAGGGGGGGGTGGGGTGGACACGTGGGTTCACCCCTCCACTTT.

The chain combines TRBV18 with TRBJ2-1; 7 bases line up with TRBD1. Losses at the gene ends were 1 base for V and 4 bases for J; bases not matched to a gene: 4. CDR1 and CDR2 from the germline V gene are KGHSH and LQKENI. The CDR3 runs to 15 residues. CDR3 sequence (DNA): TGTGCCAGCTCACCACGGACAGGTGAATACAATGAGCAGTTCTTC. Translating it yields CASSPRTGEYNEQFF.

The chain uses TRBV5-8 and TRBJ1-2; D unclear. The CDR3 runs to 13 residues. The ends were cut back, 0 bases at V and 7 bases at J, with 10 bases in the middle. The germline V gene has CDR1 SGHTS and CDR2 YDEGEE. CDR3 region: CASSLAPSGGYTF. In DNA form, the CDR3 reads TGTGCCAGCAGCTTGGCCCCCAGCGGTGGCTACACCTTC.

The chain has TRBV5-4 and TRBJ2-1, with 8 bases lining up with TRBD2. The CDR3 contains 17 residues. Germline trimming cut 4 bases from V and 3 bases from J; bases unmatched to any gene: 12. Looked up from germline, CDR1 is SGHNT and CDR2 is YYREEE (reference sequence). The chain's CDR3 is CASSERAGGEDYNEQFF. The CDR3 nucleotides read TGTGCCAGCAGCGAAAGGGCCGGGGGGGAAGACTACAATGAGCAGTTCTTC.

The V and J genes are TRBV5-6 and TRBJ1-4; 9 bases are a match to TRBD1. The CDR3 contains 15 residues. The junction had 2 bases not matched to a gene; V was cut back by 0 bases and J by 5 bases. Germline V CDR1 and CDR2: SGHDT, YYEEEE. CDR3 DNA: TGTGCCAGCAGCTTGGTTGGGACAGGGAATGAAAAACTGTTTTTT. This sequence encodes CASSLVGTGNEKLFF.

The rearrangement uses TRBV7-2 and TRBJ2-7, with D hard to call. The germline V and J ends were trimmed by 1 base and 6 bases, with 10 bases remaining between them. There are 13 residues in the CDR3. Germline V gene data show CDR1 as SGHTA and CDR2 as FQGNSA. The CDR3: CASSLEESVEQYF. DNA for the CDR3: TGTGCCAGCAGCTTAGAAGAGTCTGTCGAGCAGTACTTC.

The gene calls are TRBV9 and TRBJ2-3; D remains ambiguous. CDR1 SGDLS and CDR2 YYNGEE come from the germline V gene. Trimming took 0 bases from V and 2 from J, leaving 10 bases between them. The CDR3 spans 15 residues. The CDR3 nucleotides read TGTGCCAGCAGCGTAGACGGTCCCGTCACAGATACGCAGTATTTT. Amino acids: CASSVDGPVTDTQYF.

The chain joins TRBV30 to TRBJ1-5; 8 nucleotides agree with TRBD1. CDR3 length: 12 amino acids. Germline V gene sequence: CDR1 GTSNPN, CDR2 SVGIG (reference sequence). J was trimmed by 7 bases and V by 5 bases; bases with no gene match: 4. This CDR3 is CAWDRGVQPQHF. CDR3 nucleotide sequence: TGTGCCTGGGACAGGGGTGTCCAGCCCCAGCATTTT.

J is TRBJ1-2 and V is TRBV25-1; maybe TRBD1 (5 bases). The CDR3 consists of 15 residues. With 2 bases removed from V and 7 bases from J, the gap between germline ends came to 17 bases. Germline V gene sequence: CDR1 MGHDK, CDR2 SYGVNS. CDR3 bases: TGTGCCAGCAGTGAAATGCGGGGCGACTTCGCTGGCTACACCTTC. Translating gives CASSEMRGDFAGYTF.